This T cell receptor (beta chain) originates from a study of vaccination and CD4 T cells after COVID-19. On the study more broadly: Vaccinees got either two BNT162b2 doses or two mRNA-1273 doses.

On this clonotype itself: The target antigen is unknown.

Treatment: approximately nine-day PBMC culture with coronavirus spike peptide pools or control peptides (ViraFEST assay). Expansion of antigen-specific T cells with peptide pools by ViraFEST preceded sequencing of TCRs. Peptide pools at roughly 10 ug/ml and IL-2 at around 10 IU/ml were added to cultures of a few million PBMCs per well. The Oncomine TCR Beta short-read assay sequenced DNA from cultured CD4+ T cells. A single record per CDR3 protein comes from TCRdb applying MiXCR to the PCR reads. The table has approximately 23,000 distinct CDR3 sequences, 50% to 65% seen once. Germline lookup yields CDR1 MGHRA and CDR2 YSYEKL. There are 14 residues in the CDR3. Between the trimmed V and J ends, which lost 2 bases and 7 bases, there was a span of 13 bases.

V and J are TRBV4-1 and TRBJ2-3; D not resolved. The specimen comprised CD4+ T cells from blood, cultured in vitro, sampled before SARS-CoV-2 vaccination. The sequence came from a human donor who received a COVID-19 vaccine. DNA for the CDR3: TGCGCCAGCAGCCAACGTGCACTGAGCCATACGCAGTATTTT. The encoded protein is CASSQRALSHTQYF.